This T cell receptor beta chain was identified during a study of a mutant IDH1 vaccine in newly diagnosed glioma. Study context: Initiation of the vaccine course occurred 4-6 weeks after radiotherapy alone, or alongside temozolomide cycles. Mean patient age was about 44 years; 62.5% were male and around 40% female. Whole-study results and caveats: Patients showed vaccine-induced immune responses at a rate of 80% to 95%. The authors found pseudoprogression apparently unrelated to changes in top peripheral T cell clonotypes.

Concerning this clone itself: Its matching antigen is unknown.

Time point defined: week 35, safety follow-up. Every vaccine dose comprised 300 ug of mutant IDH1 20-mer peptide plus topical imiquimod. Assay used: immunoSEQ multiplex PCR; TCRdb lists only in-frame clones, some missing. The sample has 25,000 to 40,000 clones, roughly 77% seen once. This receptor was obtained from a man between 25 and 39 years old with glioma. The sample consisted of PBMCs, taken from a glioma patient whose treatment included an IDH1 peptide vaccine.

CDR3 bases: TGCAGCGTTAGGACAGGGGTGAACACCGGGGAGCTGTTTTTT. It specifies CSVRTGVNTGELFF. The rearrangement links TRBV29-1 to TRBJ2-2, with 9 bases lining up with TRBD1. With 5 bases clipped from V and 1 base from J, the junction kept 2 bases outside the gene matches. The CDR3 runs 14 residues. CDR1 is SQVTM and CDR2 is ANQGSEA in the germline V gene.